The 24 T cell receptor beta chains below were found in one sample sequenced in a study of cytomegalovirus exposure and HLA in healthy donors. It was with 60 Vbeta and 13 Jbeta primers that the PCR ran. Method: immunoSEQ multiplex PCR; TCRdb's copy keeps in-frame clones and lacks some. Among 150,000 to 200,000 clones listed, over 70% were seen once. The sample taken for sequencing was PBMCs. The receptors originated from a woman aged 30 to 39 in good health and CMV-seronegative.

The chain uses TRBV19 and TRBJ2-2, with a weak D call TRBD1 (6 bases). From germline, CDR1 is LNHDA and CDR2 SQIVND (reference sequence). The CDR3 extends over 15 amino acids. The V gene lost 10 bases and the J gene lost 4 bases, with 19 bases spanning the gap. The CDR3 bases are TGTGCCACTTCGGGCCCAGGGGCGCCCACCGGGGAGCTGTTTTTT. This gives the protein CATSGPGAPTGELFF.

The genes are TRBV7-8 and TRBJ1-4; D is unclear. This CDR3 has 14 residues. Germline loops: CDR1 SGHVS, CDR2 FQNEAQ. The V and J ends lost 1 base and 6 bases respectively, with 9 bases between them. For the CDR3, the DNA is TGTGCCAGCAGCTTAGTCCCGACTGATGAAAAACTGTTTTTT. It yields the protein CASSLVPTDEKLFF.

The V and J genes are TRBV6-1 and TRBJ1-1, with 7 bases matching TRBD1. After removal of 7 bases from V and 1 base from J, the junction contained 9 bases not matched to a gene. This CDR3 is 15 amino acids long. Germline CDR1 and CDR2: MNHNS and SASEGT. DNA of the CDR3: TGTGCCAGCAATAGACCGGGACAGCGGAACACTGAAGCTTTCTTT. The encoded protein is CASNRPGQRNTEAFF.

This clone was picked up one time. The chain joins TRBV10-2 to TRBJ1-4; D is ambiguous. The germline V and J ends were trimmed by 3 bases and 3 bases, with 11 bases remaining between them. This CDR3 spans 15 amino acids. Germline V gene sequence: CDR1 WSHSY, CDR2 SAAADI. The CDR3 protein is CASSEAEASNEKLFF. The CDR3 DNA reads as TGCGCCAGCAGTGAAGCCGAGGCCTCTAATGAAAAACTGTTTTTT.

V gene TRBV28 combines with J gene TRBJ2-4; maybe TRBD2 (7 bases). V was clipped by 3 bases and J by 0 bases, with 12 bases between them. This CDR3 comprises 16 residues. Germline loops: CDR1 MDHEN, CDR2 SYDVKM. CDR3 loop: CASSFGGAGAKNIQYF. In nucleotides, the CDR3 is TGTGCCAGCAGTTTTGGGGGGGCCGGAGCCAAAAACATTCAGTACTTC.

V is TRBV10-3 and J is TRBJ1-1; D remains ambiguous. Trimming took off 3 bases at V and 0 bases at J, with 5 bases between the two ends. CDR1 ENHRY and CDR2 SYGVKD come from the germline V gene. This CDR3 has 13 residues. CDR3 loop: CAISDGMNTEAFF. The CDR3 nucleotides read TGTGCCATCAGTGACGGTATGAACACTGAAGCTTTCTTT.

The chain links TRBV6-5 to TRBJ1-1; 7 nucleotides line up with TRBD1. Germline values: CDR1 MNHEY, CDR2 SVGAGI. CDR3 length equals 14 residues. With 5 bases clipped from V and 1 base from J, the junction kept 4 bases outside the gene matches. Here the CDR3 DNA reads TGTGCCAGCAGTCGGGACAGCTCGAACACTGAAGCTTTCTTT. It translates to CASSRDSSNTEAFF.

This clone was observed a handful of times. The CDR3 DNA reads TGTGCCAGCAGTTTCGCCGGGACAGGGGAGGCTGAGCAGTTCTTC. Encoded protein: CASSFAGTGEAEQFF. The V call is TRBV28, the J call TRBJ2-1; 10 bases agree with TRBD1. The V gene end was trimmed by 3 bases and the J gene end by 9 bases; junction bases not matched to a gene: 8. The CDR3 covers 15 residues. Germline loops: CDR1 MDHEN, CDR2 SYDVKM.

This clone has a single count. The chain has TRBV11-2 and TRBJ2-1; 10 nucleotides align to TRBD2. Trimming took 1 base from V and 10 from J; bases not matched to a gene: 10. The CDR3 is 16 residues long. Germline values: CDR1 SGHAT, CDR2 FQNNGV. The CDR3 region has the DNA TGTGCCAGCAGCTTAGGATTACTAGCGGGAACGGGAGAGCAGTTCTTC. Translating gives CASSLGLLAGTGEQFF.

The chain couples TRBV5-1 to TRBJ1-1, with D possibly TRBD1 on 6 matching bases. CDR3 length: 16 residues. Trimming pared 0 bases from V and 0 bases from J, leaving 12 bases between. From germline, CDR1 is SGHRS and CDR2 YFSETQ. For the CDR3, the DNA is TGCGCCAGCAGCTTGGGGGGACAACCAGTGAACACTGAAGCTTTCTTT. It specifies CASSLGGQPVNTEAFF.

V usage is TRBV25-1 and J usage is TRBJ2-5, with TRBD1 matching 10 bases. CDR3 size: 14 residues. V lost 3 bases to trimming and J lost 6 bases; unmatched junction nucleotides: 4. Per the germline V gene, CDR1 is MGHDK and CDR2 is SYGVNS. Here the CDR3 reads CASSETGGAKTQYF. The CDR3 coding sequence is TGTGCCAGCAGTGAGACAGGGGGCGCGAAGACCCAGTACTTC.

V usage is TRBV9 and J usage is TRBJ2-1, with a possible D match to TRBD2 (5 bases). The CDR3 has 14 residues. The V end lost 1 base, the J end lost 6 bases, and 11 bases lay between the germline ends. Germline V gene data show CDR1 as SGDLS and CDR2 as YYNGEE. The CDR3 is CASSVLSEGNEQFF. DNA for the CDR3: TGTGCCAGCAGCGTATTGAGCGAGGGCAATGAGCAGTTCTTC.

The DNA of the CDR3 is TGTGCCATCAGTGCCCCTGGGCAGGGGGTTTACGAGCAGTACTTC. Translating gives CAISAPGQGVYEQYF. V usage is TRBV10-3 and J usage is TRBJ2-7, with 7 bases lining up with TRBD1. The junction had 10 bases not matched to a gene; V was cut back by 4 bases and J by 4 bases. This CDR3 comprises 15 residues. Germline CDR1 is ENHRY and CDR2 is SYGVKD.

The chain has TRBV27 and TRBJ1-4; possible D gene TRBD1, 6 bases. With 6 bases removed from V and 2 bases from J, the gap between germline ends came to 7 bases. CDR1 and CDR2 from the germline V gene are MNHEY and SMNVEV (reference sequence). The CDR3 sequence is 13 residues long. CDR3 nucleotide sequence: TGTGCCAGCAGAACAGGGACTAATGAAAAACTGTTTTTT. It is translated as CASRTGTNEKLFF.

The rearrangement uses TRBV28 and TRBJ1-4, with TRBD1 as a possible D gene (6 bases). The CDR3 sequence is 13 residues long. The germline V and J ends were trimmed by 10 bases and 7 bases, with 16 bases remaining between them. From germline, CDR1 is MDHEN and CDR2 SYDVKM. The DNA of the CDR3 is TGTGCCACCAGAGGGGGGGCCGGTGAAAAACTGTTTTTT. Protein product: CATRGGAGEKLFF. The entire variable domain, with the rest obtained from reference TRBV28 and TRBJ1-4, is as follows: DVKVTQSSRYLVKRTGEKVFLECVQDMDHENMFWYRQDPGLGLRLIYFSYDVKMKEKGDIPEGYSVSREKKERFSLILESASTNQTSMYLCATRGGAGEKLFFGSGTQLSVL.

This sequence joins TRBV28 and TRBJ2-2; 7 nucleotides line up with TRBD1. This CDR3 contains 14 residues. The V gene end was trimmed by 6 bases and the J gene end by 3 bases; junction bases not matched to a gene: 4. Germline values: CDR1 MDHEN, CDR2 SYDVKM. The CDR3 DNA is TGTGCCAGCAGCCGAGGACAGGACACCGGGGAGCTGTTTTTT. It codes for CASSRGQDTGELFF.

The V and J genes are TRBV27 and TRBJ2-5; tentatively, D is TRBD1 (5 bases). The CDR3 is 17 residues long. V gave up 6 bases and J gave up 7 bases, with 27 bases separating them. The V gene's germline CDR1 is MNHEY and CDR2 SMNVEV (reference sequence). The CDR3 nucleotides read TGTGCCAGCAGAAAAACCTACCTCCCGGACAAAGTTTTGACCCAGTACTTC. Its protein product is CASRKTYLPDKVLTQYF.

The CDR3 protein is CASSITGQGFPNQPQHF. The CDR3 DNA reads TGTGCCAGTAGTATAACTGGACAGGGGTTTCCCAATCAGCCCCAGCATTTT. V and J are TRBV19 and TRBJ1-5; TRBD1 aligns across 9 bases. The CDR3 extends over 17 amino acids. Per the germline V gene, CDR1 is LNHDA and CDR2 is SQIVND (reference sequence). Trimming at V came to 2 bases and at J to 3 bases, leaving 8 bases not matched to a gene.

This chain connects TRBV28 to TRBJ2-7, with a possible D match to TRBD2 (6 bases). The CDR3 is 12 residues long. CDR1 is MDHEN, CDR2 SYDVKM, per germline. The V gene lost 8 bases and the J gene lost 4 bases, with 12 bases spanning the gap. CDR3: CASVGEAYEQYF. The CDR3, as DNA: TGTGCCAGCGTCGGGGAGGCGTACGAGCAGTACTTC.

The chain has TRBV13 and TRBJ2-7; 9 bases fit TRBD1. CDR3 length: 15 amino acids. Germline V gene lookup returns CDR1 PRHDT and CDR2 FYEKMQ (reference sequence). Trimming removed 5 bases from V and 1 base from J; junction bases left unmatched: 6. The CDR3 nucleotides read TGTGCCAGCAGCCCCGCGGGACAGGGATCCTACGAGCAGTACTTC. The encoded protein is CASSPAGQGSYEQYF.

V gene TRBV9 combines with J gene TRBJ2-1; D gene uncertain. The CDR3 sequence is 13 residues long. CDR1 SGDLS and CDR2 YYNGEE come from the germline V gene. The V end was cut by 4 bases, the J end by 2 bases, with 7 bases between. The CDR3 bases are TGTGCCAGCAGCTCGGTCCCCTACAATGAGCAGTTCTTC. It translates to CASSSVPYNEQFF.

The V gene is TRBV4-3, the J gene TRBJ2-7; 9 bases match TRBD1. Germline V gene data show CDR1 as LGHNA and CDR2 as YSLEER. CDR3 length: 15 amino acids. V was pared by 0 bases and J by 3 bases, with 3 bases of the junction left unmatched. CDR3: CASSQDQTGGYEQYF. CDR3 DNA sequence: TGCGCCAGCAGCCAAGATCAGACAGGGGGCTACGAGCAGTACTTC.

The CDR3 coding sequence is TGTGCCAGCAGCCGGGGCTCCTACGAGCAGTACTTC. Protein sequence: CASSRGSYEQYF. The chain combines TRBV9 with TRBJ2-7; a weak D match, TRBD2 (5 bases). There are 12 residues in the CDR3. With 4 bases removed from V and 0 bases from J, the gap between germline ends came to 5 bases. CDR1 is SGDLS, CDR2 YYNGEE, per germline.

This clone was seen only once. The chain carries TRBV19 and TRBJ1-2; D ambiguous. Trimming cost V 6 bases and J 4 bases, with 6 bases left between them. This CDR3 comprises 11 residues. Germline V gene data show CDR1 as LNHDA and CDR2 as SQIVND (reference sequence). Written as DNA, the CDR3 is TGTGCCAGTAGCTCCCTCTATGGCTACACCTTC. Protein sequence: CASSSLYGYTF.